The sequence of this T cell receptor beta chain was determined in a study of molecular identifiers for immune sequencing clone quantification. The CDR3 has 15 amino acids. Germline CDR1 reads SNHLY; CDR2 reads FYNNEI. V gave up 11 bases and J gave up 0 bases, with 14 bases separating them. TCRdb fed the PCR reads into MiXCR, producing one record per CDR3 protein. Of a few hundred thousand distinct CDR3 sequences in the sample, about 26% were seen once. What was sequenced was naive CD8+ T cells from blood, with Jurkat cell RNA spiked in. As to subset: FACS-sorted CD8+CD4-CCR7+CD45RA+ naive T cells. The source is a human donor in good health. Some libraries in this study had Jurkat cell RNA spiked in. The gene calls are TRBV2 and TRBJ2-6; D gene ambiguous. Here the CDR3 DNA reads TGTGCCCTTGTTTACCCCTCCTCTGGGGCCAACGTCCTGACTTTC. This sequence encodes CALVYPSSGANVLTF.